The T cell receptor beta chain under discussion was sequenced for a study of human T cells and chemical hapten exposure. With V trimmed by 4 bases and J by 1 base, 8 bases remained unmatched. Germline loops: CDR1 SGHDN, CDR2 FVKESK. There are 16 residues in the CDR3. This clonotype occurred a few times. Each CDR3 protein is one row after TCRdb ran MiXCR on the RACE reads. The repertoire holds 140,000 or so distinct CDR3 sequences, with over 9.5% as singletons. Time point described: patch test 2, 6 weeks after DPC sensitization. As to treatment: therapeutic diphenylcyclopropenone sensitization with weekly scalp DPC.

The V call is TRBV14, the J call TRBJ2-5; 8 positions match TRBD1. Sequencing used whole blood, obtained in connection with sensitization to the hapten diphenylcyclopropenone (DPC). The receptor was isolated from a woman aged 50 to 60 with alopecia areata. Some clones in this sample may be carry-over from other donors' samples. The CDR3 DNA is TGTGCCAGCAGCCCCCGCAGGGGGCTTAGCCAAGAGACCCAGTACTTC. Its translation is CASSPRRGLSQETQYF. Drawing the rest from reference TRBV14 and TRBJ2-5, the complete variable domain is EAGVTQFPSHSVIEKGQTVTLRCDPISGHDNLYWYRRVMGKEIKFLLHFVKESKQDESGMPNNRFLAERTGGTYSTLKVQPAELEDSGVYFCASSPRRGLSQETQYFGPGTRLLVL.